This T cell receptor beta chain was found in a study of a mutant IDH1 vaccine in newly diagnosed glioma. CDR1 is SNHLY, CDR2 FYNNEI, per germline. The CDR3 length is 14 residues. V shed 7 bases and J 3 bases; nucleotides not matched to a gene: 7. TCRdb's table, derived via immunoSEQ multiplex PCR, lists solely in-frame clones and lacks some. The sample has about 50,000 clones, approximately 81% seen once. Regarding time point: week 35, safety follow-up. Vaccination used 300 ug of mutant IDH1 20-mer peptide per dose, with topical imiquimod. Remarks on this clone: Its cognate antigen is unknown.

V usage is TRBV2 and J usage is TRBJ2-5; 8 bases map to TRBD2. Source: PBMCs, taken from a glioma patient whose treatment included an IDH1 peptide vaccine. This sequence was found in a woman under 30 with glioma. The CDR3 coding sequence is TGTGCCAGCACCACGGGGGGGCTCGAAGAGACCCAGTACTTC. Amino acids: CASTTGGLEETQYF.